One sample yielded the 27 T cell receptor beta chains listed below, sequenced in a study of blood T cell repertoires in COVID-19 (TCRdb year 2020). The protocol used for the library was the immunoSEQ multiplex PCR assay. In TCRdb, the immuneACCESS table is reduced to in-frame sequences with V and J assigned. These tables do not hold every clone; where another copy was compared, an unresolved V gene accounts for under half, and the others remain unexplained. In this sample the table shows tens of thousands of clones, nearly 90% of which occur a single time. Together, the top ten hold 4.3% of the sample. Sequenced sample: peripheral blood. All receptors derive from a man aged 55 to 70 with acute or convalescent COVID-19.

The chain couples TRBV7-3 to TRBJ2-3; maybe TRBD1 (6 bases). V lost 3 bases to trimming and J lost 2 bases, with 12 bases between them. The CDR3 spans 15 residues. Germline V CDR1 and CDR2: SGHTA, FQGTGA. This CDR3 reads CASSFTGTYTDTQYF. The CDR3 DNA reads as TGTGCCAGCAGCTTTACTGGGACATACACAGATACGCAGTATTTT.

The chain carries TRBV18 and TRBJ1-1; a possible D gene is TRBD1 (5 bases). Per the germline V gene, CDR1 is KGHSH and CDR2 is LQKENI. The CDR3 runs 13 residues. Trimming left V 1 base short and J 3 bases short, with 6 bases between. Here the CDR3 DNA reads TGTGCCAGCTCACCACAACAGGACACTGAAGCTTTCTTT. Its protein product is CASSPQQDTEAFF.

The V and J genes are TRBV6-5 and TRBJ2-1; TRBD2 aligns across 13 bases. Looked up from germline, CDR1 is MNHEY and CDR2 is SVGAGI. This CDR3 region has 15 residues. With V trimmed by 0 bases and J by 7 bases, 0 bases remained unmatched. CDR3 DNA sequence: TGTGCCAGCAGTTACTCACTAGCGGGGGGGAATGAGCAGTTCTTC. Protein sequence: CASSYSLAGGNEQFF.

The CDR3 is CASSPGRGTDTQYF. CDR3 coding DNA: TGTGCCAGCAGCCCCGGGAGGGGTACAGATACGCAGTATTTT. The gene calls are TRBV13 and TRBJ2-3; 8 bases line up with TRBD2. Germline trimming cut 5 bases from V and 3 bases from J; bases unmatched to any gene: 4. Germline V gives CDR1 PRHDT, CDR2 FYEKMQ (reference sequence). The CDR3 loop spans 14 amino acids.

The chain couples TRBV7-3 to TRBJ2-3, with 9 bases fitting TRBD2. The CDR3 runs 15 residues. Unmatched junction bases numbered 8, after V lost 8 bases and J lost 2 bases. CDR1 and CDR2 from the germline V gene are SGHTA and FQGTGA. The CDR3 spells CASSGGGLATDTQYF. Written as DNA, the CDR3 is TGTGCCAGCTCTGGAGGGGGACTAGCCACAGATACGCAGTATTTT.

The V call is TRBV27, the J call TRBJ2-7; 10 bases agree with TRBD1. The J segment lost 6 bases and the V segment lost 7 bases, leaving 3 bases of the junction unmatched. Germline V CDR1 and CDR2: MNHEY, SMNVEV (reference sequence). The CDR3 is 12 residues long. This CDR3 is CASKTGGVEQYF. In DNA, the CDR3 is TGTGCCAGCAAGACAGGGGGCGTCGAGCAGTACTTC.

This clone was recorded only once. The rearrangement joins TRBV2 to TRBJ1-2, with no clear D. Germline CDR1 SNHLY, CDR2 FYNNEI. Trimming removed 3 bases at V and 3 bases at J, with 5 bases between. The CDR3 spans 12 residues. The CDR3 spells CASSDSDYGYTF. CDR3 in DNA: TGTGCCAGCAGTGATTCTGACTATGGCTACACCTTC. The whole variable domain, remainder taken from reference TRBV2 and TRBJ1-2, is EPEVTQTPSHQVTQMGQEVILRCVPISNHLYFYWYRQILGQKVEFLVSFYNNEISEKSEIFDDQFSVERPDGSNFTLKIRSTKLEDSAMYFCASSDSDYGYTFGSGTRLTVV.

The rearrangement links TRBV2 to TRBJ1-2; 9 bases map to TRBD1. J gave up 9 bases and V 7 bases, and 15 bases lay outside the gene matches. This CDR3 contains 15 residues. In germline, CDR1 is SNHLY, CDR2 FYNNEI. CDR3 sequence: CASTLLGRTGESYTF. For the CDR3, the DNA is TGTGCCAGCACCCTTTTGGGGCGGACAGGGGAGAGCTACACCTTC. Looking up the rest from reference TRBV2 and TRBJ1-2 gives the full variable domain: EPEVTQTPSHQVTQMGQEVILRCVPISNHLYFYWYRQILGQKVEFLVSFYNNEISEKSEIFDDQFSVERPDGSNFTLKIRSTKLEDSAMYFCASTLLGRTGESYTFGSGTRLTVV.

This clone was seen just once. The chain links TRBV6-5 to TRBJ1-5; TRBD1 agrees at 7 bases. Germline CDR1 MNHEY, CDR2 SVGAGI. V lost 4 bases, J lost 5 bases, and 5 bases stayed unmatched. This CDR3 contains 14 residues. The CDR3, as DNA: TGTGCCAGCAGTTCCACCAGGGGGGATCAGCCCCAGCATTTT. Residues: CASSSTRGDQPQHF.

This chain joins TRBV5-1 and TRBJ1-4; TRBD1 aligns across 7 bases. Trimming cost V 7 bases and J 3 bases; bases outside gene matches: 12. CDR1 and CDR2 (germline): SGHRS, YFSETQ. CDR3 length: 16 amino acids. CDR3 coding DNA: TGCGCCAGCCAGGAGATCCCCGGGACAGCTAATGAAAAACTGTTTTTT. This encodes CASQEIPGTANEKLFF. Complete variable domain (other parts from reference TRBV5-1 and TRBJ1-4): KAGVTQTPRYLIKTRGQQVTLSCSPISGHRSVSWYQQTPGQGLQFLFEYFSETQRNKGNFPGRFSGRQFSNSRSEMNVSTLELGDSALYLCASQEIPGTANEKLFFGSGTQLSVL.

As DNA, the CDR3 is TGTGCCAGCAGTGGCGTGGTGAAAAATCAGCCCCAGCATTTT. Translated: CASSGVVKNQPQHF. The rearrangement joins TRBV2 to TRBJ1-5; no reliable D call. The CDR3 consists of 14 residues. Germline CDR1 reads SNHLY; CDR2 reads FYNNEI. V lost 4 bases and J lost 4, with 11 bases in between.

The gene calls are TRBV5-1 and TRBJ2-7; 10 bases line up with TRBD2. V lost 3 bases, J lost 3 bases, and 3 bases stayed unmatched. Per germline, CDR1 SGHRS and CDR2 YFSETQ. The CDR3 is made up of 14 amino acids. CDR3 protein: CASSSGLADYEQYF. The CDR3 coding sequence is TGCGCCAGCAGCTCCGGACTAGCGGACTACGAGCAGTACTTC.

V is TRBV5-1 and J is TRBJ2-2; possible D gene TRBD2, 5 bases. The V end was cut by 3 bases, the J end by 1 base, with 7 bases between. There are 14 residues in the CDR3. Germline CDR1 is SGHRS and CDR2 is YFSETQ. CDR3 in amino acids: CASSSAGNTGELFF. The CDR3 DNA reads as TGCGCCAGCAGCTCGGCGGGGAACACCGGGGAGCTGTTTTTT.

This sequence joins TRBV6-5 and TRBJ1-2; 7 positions match TRBD1. This CDR3 is built from 15 residues. J was trimmed by 7 bases and V by 0 bases; bases with no gene match: 8. CDR1 and CDR2 from the germline V gene are MNHEY and SVGAGI. This CDR3 reads CASSYSATGLGGYTF. The CDR3 DNA is TGTGCCAGCAGTTACTCGGCGACAGGGCTCGGTGGCTACACCTTC.

The chain has TRBV18 and TRBJ1-1; D ambiguous. The CDR3 sequence is 13 residues long. CDR1 is KGHSH, CDR2 LQKENI, per germline. V was pared by 0 bases and J by 4 bases, with 6 bases between. The CDR3 sequence is CASSPPQTTEAFF. The DNA of the CDR3 is TGTGCCAGCTCACCACCACAGACCACTGAAGCTTTCTTT.

This clone appeared a few times. The rearrangement links TRBV3-1 (or the pseudogene TRBV3-2) to TRBJ1-4; possibly TRBD1 for D (6 bases). The CDR3 loop spans 15 amino acids. The V and J ends lost 4 bases and 0 bases respectively, with 9 bases between them. From germline, CDR1 is LGHDT and CDR2 YNNKEL (reference sequence). The CDR3 region is CASSPRTATNEKLFF. The DNA of the CDR3 is TGTGCCAGCAGCCCGAGGACAGCAACTAATGAAAAACTGTTTTTT.

CDR3 region: CAWSVIQGGYTF. The CDR3 region has the DNA TGTGCCTGGAGTGTAATACAGGGCGGGTACACCTTC. The chain couples TRBV30 to TRBJ1-2; a possible D gene is TRBD1 (6 bases). Germline V gene sequence: CDR1 GTSNPN, CDR2 SVGIG (reference sequence). V lost 0 bases and J lost 11, with 13 bases in between. CDR3 size: 12 residues.

As concerns this clone: This sample also contains other DNA sequences that code for the same CDR3. The gene calls are TRBV5-5 and TRBJ2-7; 7 bases agree with TRBD1. This CDR3 spans 14 amino acids. Germline loops: CDR1 SGHKS, CDR2 YYEKEE (reference sequence). The J segment lost 4 bases and the V segment lost 0 bases, leaving 4 bases of the junction unmatched. The CDR3, as DNA: TGTGCCAGCAGCTTGGGACAGGGCCCTTACGAGCAGTACTTC. This gives the protein CASSLGQGPYEQYF.

This chain connects TRBV21-1 to TRBJ1-2; TRBD1 was called by the table and not checked on the DNA. TRBV21-1 is described as a pseudogene. The CDR3 is 14 residues long. CDR3 coding DNA: TGTGCCAGCACCCCTCAGATCAGGGGTTTAGGCTACACCTTC. Translation gives CASTPQIRGLGYTF.

The CDR3 loop reads CASSEQTNTGELFF. Written as DNA, the CDR3 is TGTGCCAGCAGCGAACAGACGAACACCGGGGAGCTGTTTTTT. The gene calls are TRBV9 and TRBJ2-2; no clear D gene. The ends were cut back, 3 bases at V and 0 bases at J, with 6 bases in the middle. The CDR3 extends over 14 amino acids. Germline V CDR1 and CDR2: SGDLS, YYNGEE.

The chain links TRBV5-6 to TRBJ2-7; 9 bases map to TRBD2. V lost 0 bases, J lost 0 bases, and 1 base stayed unmatched. Germline-derived CDR1 and CDR2 are SGHDT and YYEEEE. This CDR3 has 15 residues. The CDR3 loop reads CASSLGLADSYEQYF. For the CDR3, the DNA is TGTGCCAGCAGCTTGGGACTAGCGGACTCCTACGAGCAGTACTTC.

The chain couples TRBV30 to TRBJ2-1; D ambiguous. Germline V gene sequence: CDR1 GTSNPN, CDR2 SVGIG (reference sequence). The V gene lost 3 bases and the J gene lost 5 bases, with 11 bases spanning the gap. This CDR3 contains 13 residues. CDR3 in amino acids: CAWSLTSNNEQFF. Written as DNA, the CDR3 is TGTGCCTGGAGCCTAACCTCAAACAATGAGCAGTTCTTC.

The chain couples TRBV5-4 to TRBJ2-5; D not certain. Trimming removed 0 bases from V and 2 bases from J, with 5 bases in between. The CDR3 sequence is 13 residues long. In germline, CDR1 is SGHNT, CDR2 YYREEE (reference sequence). The CDR3 DNA follows: TGTGCCAGCAGCTTGGGAGGACAAGAGACCCAGTACTTC. Encoded protein: CASSLGGQETQYF.

The gene calls are TRBV7-2 and TRBJ1-3, with 7 nucleotides matching TRBD1. There are 14 residues in the CDR3. The germline V gene encodes CDR1 SGHTA and CDR2 FQGNSA. With V trimmed by 1 base and J by 7 bases, 4 bases remained unmatched. CDR3 sequence (DNA): TGTGCCAGCAGCTTAGGAGGGGGCACTAACACCATATATTTT. Translating gives CASSLGGGTNTIYF.

The gene calls are TRBV14 and TRBJ1-1; no clear D. From germline, CDR1 is SGHDN and CDR2 FVKESK. This CDR3 spans 10 amino acids. V lost 10 bases and J 2 bases, leaving 5 bases between the germline ends. The CDR3 DNA sequence: TGTGCCACAGGAAACACTGAAGCTTTCTTT. Residues: CATGNTEAFF.

This clone was counted only a few times. The chain uses TRBV19 and TRBJ2-3; D is possibly TRBD1 (6 bases). Deletions cut 2 bases from V and 6 bases from J, with 18 bases between. CDR3 length: 16 residues. Germline assignment: CDR1 LNHDA and CDR2 SQIVND (reference sequence). DNA for the CDR3: TGTGCCAGTAGTATACTCGTGGCAGGGGAATCGGATACGCAGTATTTT. Amino acid sequence: CASSILVAGESDTQYF. The variable domain in full, completed from reference TRBV19 and TRBJ2-3, reads DGGITQSPKYLFRKEGQNVTLSCEQNLNHDAMYWYRQDPGQGLRLIYYSQIVNDFQKGDIAEGYSVSREKKESFPLTVTSAQKNPTAFYLCASSILVAGESDTQYFGPGTRLTVL.

The chain joins TRBV19 to TRBJ1-4; 11 positions agree with TRBD1. The ends lost 1 base at V and 3 bases at J; junction bases unmatched: 1. The germline CDR1 and CDR2 sequences are LNHDA and SQIVND (reference sequence). CDR3 size: 16 residues. CDR3 nucleotides: TGTGCCAGTAGTATAGGGACAGGGGGCCCTAATGAAAAACTGTTTTTT. Amino acids: CASSIGTGGPNEKLFF.